Sequencing of this TCR beta chain was carried out in a study of a mutant IDH1 vaccine in newly diagnosed glioma. Turning to this clone: As yet, its antigen is unknown.

The data were produced by immunoSEQ multiplex PCR, yet TCRdb's version contains in-frame clones alone and is incomplete. The sample lists tens of thousands of clones; around nine tenths were seen once. Time point meaning: week 47, end of study. Doses of 300 ug of mutant IDH1 20-mer peptide were given with topical imiquimod. The CDR3 runs 12 residues. V was shortened by 6 bases and J by 5 bases, with 8 bases between the two germline ends. Germline CDR1 and CDR2: SNHLY and FYNNEI. V usage is TRBV2 and J usage is TRBJ2-1; no definite D call. The TCR sequence derives from a woman aged 25-40 years with glioma. The source material was PBMCs, sampled from a glioma patient whose treatment included an IDH1 peptide vaccine. In DNA, the CDR3 is TGTGCCAGCAGGGACCTTAACAATGAGCAGTTCTTC. This sequence encodes CASRDLNNEQFF.